This TCR beta chain was recovered during a study of cytomegalovirus exposure and HLA in healthy donors. The CDR3 is made up of 14 amino acids. Germline V CDR1 and CDR2: MNHNY, SVGAGI (reference sequence). Between the trimmed V and J ends, which lost 0 bases and 0 bases, there was a span of 5 bases. The study ran its PCR with 60 Vbeta and 13 Jbeta primers. Sequencing was performed with immunoSEQ multiplex PCR; in TCRdb, only in-frame clones are kept and a portion is missing. The sample consists of more than 80,000 clones, 64% of them appearing once. Study conclusions and caveats: Segments of the TCR beta V type were, in most cases, productive about 87% or about 30% of the time in an earlier analysis. In a later analysis, specific HLA alleles were associated with over 15,000 TCR beta sequences at a 0.05 false discovery rate. Reports indicate that TCR beta sequences accurately predicted the HLA-A and HLA-B alleles of most subjects. The analysis excluded some indistinguishable V segments, including TRBV6-2 and TRBV6-3.

With regard to this clone: The antigen remains undetermined.

V usage is TRBV6-6 and J usage is TRBJ1-2, with D uncertain. The sequenced sample consisted of PBMCs. The source of this sequence is a human donor in good health. CDR3 in DNA: TGTGCCAGCAGTTACTCGAGGACTAACTATGGCTACACCTTC. Amino acids: CASSYSRTNYGYTF.